Each of the 25 T cell receptor beta chains below was sequenced from the same sample in a study of cytomegalovirus exposure and HLA in healthy donors. The PCR contained 60 Vbeta and 13 Jbeta primers. Measured with immunoSEQ multiplex PCR; TCRdb has only the in-frame clones, and not every one. The sample consists of 120,000 to 150,000 clones, 77% of them appearing once. Sequencing input: PBMCs. The receptors here all came from a female donor in good health and CMV-seronegative.

The chain employs TRBV5-6 and TRBJ2-3, with D perhaps TRBD1 (6 bases). The CDR3 length is 15 residues. V was cut by 1 base and J by 2 bases, with 11 bases left in between. Germline V gene lookup returns CDR1 SGHDT and CDR2 YYEEEE. The CDR3 DNA reads as TGTGCCAGCAGCTTGAGCCGGGACAACACAGATACGCAGTATTTT. Amino acid sequence: CASSLSRDNTDTQYF.

The chain joins TRBV28 to TRBJ1-5, with D perhaps TRBD1 (5 bases). This CDR3 region has 14 residues. Trimming cost V 3 bases and J 4 bases, with 10 bases left between them. Germline values: CDR1 MDHEN, CDR2 SYDVKM. DNA of the CDR3: TGTGCCAGCAGTTTTTTCGGGGGAAATCAGCCCCAGCATTTT. Its translation is CASSFFGGNQPQHF.

This chain links TRBV19 with TRBJ2-5, with a weak D call TRBD2 (5 bases). Trimming left V 5 bases short and J 2 bases short, with 15 bases between. The germline V gene has CDR1 LNHDA and CDR2 SQIVND (reference sequence). The CDR3 runs 15 residues. DNA for the CDR3: TGTGCCAGTAGTCCCGCTGGGAGCGGACAAGAGACCCAGTACTTC. It is translated as CASSPAGSGQETQYF.

The sample holds a few counts of this clone. The CDR3 bases are TGTGCCAGTAAAGACCAGGACAGCAGTAATGAAAAACTGTTTTTT. Translated: CASKDQDSSNEKLFF. The rearrangement links TRBV19 to TRBJ1-4; maybe TRBD1 (6 bases). Trimming took off 7 bases at V and 4 bases at J, with 16 bases between the two ends. CDR3 size: 15 residues. The germline V gene encodes CDR1 LNHDA and CDR2 SQIVND (reference sequence). Full variable domain (remainder filled in from reference TRBV19 and TRBJ1-4): DGGITQSPKYLFRKEGQNVTLSCEQNLNHDAMYWYRQDPGQGLRLIYYSQIVNDFQKGDIAEGYSVSREKKESFPLTVTSAQKNPTAFYLCASKDQDSSNEKLFFGSGTQLSVL.

The chain couples TRBV30 to TRBJ1-2; the match to TRBD1 covers 10 bases. The CDR3 has 13 residues. The germline CDR1 and CDR2 sequences are GTSNPN and SVGIG (reference sequence). V dropped 5 bases and J dropped 6; count of bases not matched to a gene: 6. CDR3 residues: CAWSTGQGDGYTF. CDR3 bases: TGTGCCTGGTCAACAGGACAGGGGGATGGCTACACCTTC.

This clone was seen just once. This chain uses TRBV6-1 with TRBJ2-1; TRBD2 might be the D (5 bases). Germline-derived CDR1 and CDR2 are MNHNS and SASEGT. The CDR3 sequence is 17 residues long. Trimming stripped 2 bases from V and 0 bases from J, with 14 bases between. DNA for the CDR3: TGTGCCAGCAGTGAATTTCCTAGCTACGGCTCCTACAATGAGCAGTTCTTC. Residues: CASSEFPSYGSYNEQFF.

Only a few counts were recorded for this clone. This rearrangement joins TRBV2 to TRBJ1-1; 8 bases fit TRBD1. Per the germline V gene, CDR1 is SNHLY and CDR2 is FYNNEI. The CDR3 totals 15 residues. After removal of 6 bases from V and 2 bases from J, the junction contained 8 bases not matched to a gene. The CDR3 spells CASRKIRGPNTEAFF. The CDR3 nucleotides are TGTGCCAGCAGGAAAATCAGGGGGCCTAACACTGAAGCTTTCTTT.

The genes are TRBV2 and TRBJ1-2; tentatively, D is TRBD1 (5 bases). V lost 9 bases to trimming and J lost 2 bases, with 28 bases between them. From germline, CDR1 is SNHLY and CDR2 FYNNEI. The CDR3 sequence is 18 residues long. CDR3: CARALRGGSSLANYGYTF. DNA of the CDR3: TGTGCCAGAGCCCTCCGTGGGGGGTCATCCCTAGCGAACTATGGCTACACCTTC.

The V gene is TRBV5-8, the J gene TRBJ1-5, with D possibly TRBD1 on 5 matching bases. V shed 4 bases and J shed 6 bases, with 14 bases lying between them. Germline CDR1 SGHTS, CDR2 YDEGEE. This CDR3 spans 14 amino acids. The CDR3 here is CASSIMGPGQPQHF. CDR3 coding DNA: TGTGCCAGCAGCATTATGGGGCCGGGTCAGCCCCAGCATTTT.

This chain joins TRBV5-1 and TRBJ2-2; 7 bases match TRBD2. The germline V gene has CDR1 SGHRS and CDR2 YFSETQ. This CDR3 region has 16 residues. The junction had 6 bases not matched to a gene; V was cut back by 4 bases and J by 0 bases. CDR3 amino acids: CASSLSGVANTGELFF. For the CDR3, the DNA is TGCGCCAGCAGCCTCAGCGGGGTCGCGAACACCGGGGAGCTGTTTTTT.

V and J are TRBV12-5 and TRBJ2-5, with 7 bases identical to TRBD1. Germline V gene data show CDR1 as LGHNT and CDR2 as FRNRAP. CDR3 size: 18 residues. The junction had 10 bases not matched to a gene; V was cut back by 0 bases and J by 0 bases. The CDR3 sequence: CASGLVMNRDRDQETQYF. The CDR3 DNA reads as TGTGCTAGTGGTTTGGTTATGAACCGGGACAGAGACCAAGAGACCCAGTACTTC. The variable domain in full, with the rest retrieved from reference TRBV12-5 and TRBJ2-5, is DARVTQTPRHKVTEMGQEVTMRCQPILGHNTVFWYRQTMMQGLELLAYFRNRAPLDDSGMPKDRFSAEMPDATLATLKIQPSEPRDSAVYFCASGLVMNRDRDQETQYFGPGTRLLVL.

The chain combines TRBV11-3 with TRBJ2-2; 9 positions agree with TRBD2. The CDR3 length is 17 residues. Germline CDR1 and CDR2: SGHNT and YENEEA. With V trimmed by 6 bases and J by 1 base, 9 bases remained unmatched. For the CDR3, the DNA is TGTGCCAGCAGATTTTACCCAGCGGGGGGGAACACCGGGGAGCTGTTTTTT. It encodes CASRFYPAGGNTGELFF.

This clone has just one count. This chain uses TRBV2 with TRBJ2-5; 7 nucleotides line up with TRBD1. The J call may be faulty, since TRBJ2-7 better matches the DNA end. Germline loops: CDR1 SNHLY, CDR2 FYNNEI. The CDR3 extends over 14 amino acids. Here the CDR3 reads CASSDLDRDDEQYF. The CDR3 DNA follows: TGTGCCAGCAGTGATCTCGACAGGGACGACGAGCAGTACTTC.

This clone was detected a few times. The rearrangement links TRBV4-1 to TRBJ2-7, with D perhaps TRBD2 (5 bases). This CDR3 spans 13 amino acids. The V gene lost 2 bases and the J gene lost 5 bases, with 10 bases spanning the gap. Germline CDR1 and CDR2: MGHRA and YSYEKL. CDR3 sequence: CASSQLFGNEQYF. The CDR3 DNA follows: TGCGCCAGCAGCCAATTGTTCGGGAACGAGCAGTACTTC.

J is TRBJ2-5 and V is TRBV6-5; 7 nucleotides match TRBD1. The assigned J gene may be wrong: the sequence end matches TRBJ2-7 better. Per the germline V gene, CDR1 is MNHEY and CDR2 is SVGAGI. The CDR3 sequence is 16 residues long. Written as DNA, the CDR3 is TGTGCCAGCAGTTCCCCACTGACAGGGTTGAACTACGAGCAGTACTTC. Translated, it gives CASSSPLTGLNYEQYF.

The V gene is TRBV14, the J gene TRBJ2-2, with 7 bases that match TRBD2. The ends lost 5 bases at V and 6 bases at J; junction bases unmatched: 15. This CDR3 is built from 17 residues. CDR1 is SGHDN and CDR2 is FVKESK in the germline V gene. CDR3 protein: CASSAYRGRGWSGELFF. DNA of the CDR3: TGTGCCAGCAGCGCTTATCGGGGGAGGGGATGGTCCGGGGAGCTGTTTTTT.

This sequence joins TRBV20-1 and TRBJ2-3; D is uncertain. The V and J ends lost 8 bases and 8 bases respectively, with 14 bases between them. Per germline, CDR1 DFQATT and CDR2 SNEGSKA (reference sequence). The CDR3 is 11 amino acids. CDR3 bases: TGCAGTCCTCAGAGGCAGCCTACGCAGTATTTT. Translating gives CSPQRQPTQYF.

This chain uses TRBV11-3 with TRBJ2-2; D call uncertain. The ends were cut back, 1 base at V and 6 bases at J, with 3 bases in the middle. Germline V CDR1 and CDR2: SGHNT, YENEEA. CDR3 length: 12 amino acids. The CDR3 nucleotides are TGTGCCAGCAGCTTAGGGCCCGGGGAGCTGTTTTTT. Protein: CASSLGPGELFF.

In this sample, this clone turned up once. The V call is TRBV6-5, the J call TRBJ1-1; the D gene is possibly TRBD1 (6 bases). The CDR3 is made up of 14 amino acids. V lost 5 bases, J lost 2 bases, and 12 bases lay in between. The germline V gene has CDR1 MNHEY and CDR2 SVGAGI. The CDR3 sequence: CASSEGGANTEAFF. The CDR3 DNA follows: TGTGCCAGCAGTGAAGGGGGAGCAAACACTGAAGCTTTCTTT.

CDR3: CASSLGLNYEQYF. The CDR3 DNA follows: TGTGCCAGTAGTCTTGGACTGAACTACGAGCAGTACTTC. The chain joins TRBV19 to TRBJ2-7; D is possibly TRBD2 (5 bases). CDR3 length: 13 amino acids. V dropped 5 bases and J dropped 3 bases, with 11 bases sitting between them. Germline V gene sequence: CDR1 LNHDA, CDR2 SQIVND (reference sequence).

The chain uses TRBV7-9 and TRBJ2-7, with 7 bases identical to TRBD2. V shed 0 bases and J 7 bases; nucleotides not matched to a gene: 12. The germline CDR1 and CDR2 sequences are SEHNR and FQNEAQ (reference sequence). The CDR3 runs 16 residues. The CDR3 sequence: CASSLAQGGGSEEQYF. CDR3 DNA: TGTGCCAGCAGCTTAGCCCAGGGCGGGGGATCGGAGGAGCAGTACTTC.

The rearrangement uses TRBV13 and TRBJ2-3, with 11 bases matching TRBD2. Per germline, CDR1 PRHDT and CDR2 FYEKMQ (reference sequence). CDR3 size: 18 residues. V trimming: 1 base; J trimming: 4 bases; junction bases outside the gene matches: 10. CDR3 sequence: CASSLDPSLAGDPDTQYF. The CDR3 region has the DNA TGTGCCAGCAGCTTAGACCCCTCACTAGCGGGGGACCCAGATACGCAGTATTTT.

The J gene is TRBJ1-3, the V gene TRBV6-1; 11 bases match TRBD1. Germline loops: CDR1 MNHNS, CDR2 SASEGT. The CDR3 covers 18 residues. The junction had 11 bases not matched to a gene; V was cut back by 4 bases and J by 3 bases. The CDR3 bases are TGTGCCAGCAGTGTTTCCCGGGACAGGGGGTCGTTTGGAAACACCATATATTTT. Encoded protein: CASSVSRDRGSFGNTIYF.

The chain uses TRBV9 and TRBJ1-1, with 7 bases fitting TRBD1. The CDR3 runs 15 residues. V gave up 4 bases and J gave up 1 base; unmatched junction bases: 7. Germline V gene sequence: CDR1 SGDLS, CDR2 YYNGEE. CDR3 loop: CASSPGAGGNTEAFF. CDR3 DNA: TGTGCCAGCAGCCCAGGGGCAGGGGGGAACACTGAAGCTTTCTTT.

The CDR3 nucleotides read TGTGCCAGCAGCTTAGCTTTGCGGAGCTTACAAGAGACCCAGTACTTC. As protein: CASSLALRSLQETQYF. J is TRBJ2-5 and V is TRBV7-9, with D hard to call. The ends were cut back, 0 bases at V and 2 bases at J, with 13 bases in the middle. The CDR3 loop spans 16 amino acids. The germline V gene encodes CDR1 SEHNR and CDR2 FQNEAQ (reference sequence). The full variable domain, in which reference TRBV7-9 and TRBJ2-5 provide the parts outside the CDR3, is DTGVSQNPRHKITKRGQNVTFRCDPISEHNRLYWYRQTLGQGPEFLTYFQNEAQLEKSRLLSDRFSAERPKGSFSTLEIQRTEQGDSAMYLCASSLALRSLQETQYFGPGTRLLVL.